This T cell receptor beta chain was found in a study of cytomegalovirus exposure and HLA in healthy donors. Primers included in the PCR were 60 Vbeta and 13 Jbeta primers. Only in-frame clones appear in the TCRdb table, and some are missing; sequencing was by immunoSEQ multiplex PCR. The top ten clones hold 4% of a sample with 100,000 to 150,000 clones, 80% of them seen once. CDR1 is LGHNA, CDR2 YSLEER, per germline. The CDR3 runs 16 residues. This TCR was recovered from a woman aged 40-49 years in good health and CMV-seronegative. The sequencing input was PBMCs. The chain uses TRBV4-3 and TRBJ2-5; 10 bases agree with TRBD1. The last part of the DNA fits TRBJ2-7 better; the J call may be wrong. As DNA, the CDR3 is TGCGCCAGCAGCCAAGGGAGGGACAGGGGCGACTACGAGCAGTACTTC. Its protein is CASSQGRDRGDYEQYF.